This is a list of T cell receptor beta chains from one sample in a study of T cell responses to AZD1222 COVID-19 vaccine. Only in-frame clones appear in the TCRdb table, and some are missing; sequencing was by immunoSEQ multiplex PCR. The top ten hold about 1.6% of the sample, which has over 85,000 clones, about 87% seen once. The sample was peripheral blood, taken on day 0 of AZD1222 vaccination. Every receptor here comes from an adult in good health. The CDR3 runs from the conserved cysteine through the conserved F or W. Fields, in order: V gene, J gene, clone size, D gene, CDR3 protein, CDR3 DNA. D genes are given only for firm matches. Not every row has a clone size; where given, it reads once, few, many or a size class.

TRBV5-1	TRBJ2-1	once	TRBD2	CASSPGTSADPSYNEQFF	TGCGCCAGCAGCCCCGGGACTAGCGCCGACCCCTCCTACAATGAGCAGTTCTTC
TRBV15	TRBJ2-7	NA	TRBD1	CATSRDNRDRGFEQYF	TGTGCCACCAGCAGGGACAACCGGGACAGGGGGTTCGAGCAGTACTTC
TRBV20-1	TRBJ2-3	NA	TRBD2	CSASTSGSADTQYF	TGCAGTGCTAGTACCAGCGGGAGTGCTGATACGCAGTATTTT
TRBV2	TRBJ1-1	NA	TRBD1	CASSRQGVGMNTEAFF	TGTGCCAGCAGTAGACAGGGAGTCGGGATGAACACTGAAGCTTTCTTT
TRBV19	TRBJ2-7	NA	TRBD1	CASSGRTGTSYEQYF	TGTGCCAGTAGTGGTCGGACAGGGACCTCCTACGAGCAGTACTTC
TRBV27	TRBJ1-6	NA	NA	CASSRAGPHFSSPLHF	TGTGCCAGCAGTAGAGCCGGCCCCCACTTCAGTTCACCCCTCCACTTT
TRBV6-6	TRBJ2-7	NA	TRBD1	CASSYSNRGYEQYF	TGTGCCAGCAGTTACTCGAACAGGGGCTACGAGCAGTACTTC
TRBV2	TRBJ2-7	NA	TRBD2	CASRQLKMAAGGDEQYF	TGTGCCAGCAGACAACTTAAGATGGCAGCGGGAGGGGACGAGCAGTACTTC
TRBV5-6	TRBJ1-1	NA	NA	CASSWGRGRTEAFF	TGTGCCAGCAGCTGGGGACGCGGGCGCACTGAAGCTTTCTTT
TRBV2	TRBJ1-2	NA	TRBD1	CASSPQGVANYGYTF	TGTGCCAGCAGCCCCCAGGGGGTTGCTAACTATGGCTACACCTTC
TRBV5-5	TRBJ2-7	NA	TRBD1	CASSWAQGAYEQYF	TGTGCCAGCAGCTGGGCCCAGGGGGCCTACGAGCAGTACTTC
TRBV29-1	TRBJ1-1	NA	NA	CSVGQLQTGGTEAFF	TGCAGCGTTGGGCAGCTTCAAACCGGGGGCACTGAAGCTTTCTTT
TRBV7-9	TRBJ1-2	few	NA	CASSLAGESGYTF	TGTGCCAGCAGCTTAGCGGGAGAAAGCGGCTACACCTTC
TRBV20-1	TRBJ2-7	NA	NA	CSASEDSRSYEQYF	TGCAGTGCTAGTGAAGACAGCCGCTCCTACGAGCAGTACTTC
TRBV27	TRBJ2-2	NA	NA	CASKTYTNTGELFF	TGTGCCAGCAAGACATATACTAACACCGGGGAGCTGTTTTTT
TRBV21-1	TRBJ1-2	NA	NA	CASTCWTSNYGYTF	TGTGCCAGCACCTGCTGGACCTCTAACTATGGCTACACCTTC
TRBV5-1	TRBJ1-4	NA	NA	CASSLDFEKLFF	TGCGCCAGCAGCTTGGATTTTGAAAAACTGTTTTTT
TRBV29-1	TRBJ1-1	NA	TRBD1	CSASGQGARGAFF	TGCAGCGCTTCGGGACAGGGGGCACGGGGAGCTTTCTTT
TRBV19	TRBJ2-3	NA	NA	CASKTPVTDTQYF	TGTGCCAGTAAAACCCCAGTGACAGATACGCAGTATTTT
TRBV5-1	TRBJ1-5	NA	NA	CASSLMGQSNQPQHF	TGCGCCAGCAGCTTGATGGGCCAGTCCAATCAGCCCCAGCATTTT